This T cell receptor (beta chain) appears in the sequencing data of a study of OX40 agonist ivuxolimab in advanced cancers. At the level of the study: Patients received intravenous ivuxolimab every 2 weeks at 0.01 to 10 mg/kg. Broader study findings: The mean number of expanded clones was higher in CD8+ T cells than in CD4+. Clonal expansion from baseline to week 6 occurred in both CD4+ and CD8+ T cells.

Germline CDR1 SGHTA, CDR2 FQGNSA. This CDR3 has 16 residues. A word on this clone: As yet, its antigen is unknown. A read error may produce the germline difference seen at one junction end.

Systemic immunosuppression or autoimmune disease history was grounds to exclude patients. TCRdb's table, derived via immunoSEQ multiplex PCR, lists solely in-frame clones and lacks some. Of more than 55,000 clones in the sample, 65% to 85% were seen once. This TCR was recovered from an adult with an advanced solid tumor such as melanoma, head and neck, liver or kidney cancer. The specimen comprised CD4+ or CD8+ T cells sorted from blood, sampled in a trial of the OX40 agonist ivuxolimab. V is TRBV7-2 and J is TRBJ2-3; 7 bases map to TRBD2. The CDR3 region is CASSLAALARTDTQYF. CDR3 in DNA: TGTGCCAGCAGCCTAGCGGCCCTAGCCCGCACAGATACGCAGTATTTT.